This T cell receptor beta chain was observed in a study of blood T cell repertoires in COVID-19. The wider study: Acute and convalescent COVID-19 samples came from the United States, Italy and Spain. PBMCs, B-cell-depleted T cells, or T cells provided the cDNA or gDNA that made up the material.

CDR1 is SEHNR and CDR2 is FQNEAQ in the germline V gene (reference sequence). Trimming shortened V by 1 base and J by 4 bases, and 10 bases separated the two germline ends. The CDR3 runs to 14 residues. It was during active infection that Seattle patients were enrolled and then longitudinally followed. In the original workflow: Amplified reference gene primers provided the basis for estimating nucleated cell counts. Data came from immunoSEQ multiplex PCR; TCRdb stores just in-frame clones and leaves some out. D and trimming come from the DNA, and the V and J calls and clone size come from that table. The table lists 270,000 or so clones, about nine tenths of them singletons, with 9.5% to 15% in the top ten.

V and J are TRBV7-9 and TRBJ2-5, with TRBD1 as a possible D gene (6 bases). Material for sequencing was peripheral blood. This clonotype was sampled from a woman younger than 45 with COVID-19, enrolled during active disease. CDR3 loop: CASSLVRGGETQYF. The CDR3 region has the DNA TGTGCCAGCAGCTTAGTCAGGGGTGGAGAGACCCAGTACTTC. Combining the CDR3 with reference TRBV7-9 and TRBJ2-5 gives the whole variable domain DTGVSQNPRHKITKRGQNVTFRCDPISEHNRLYWYRQTLGQGPEFLTYFQNEAQLEKSRLLSDRFSAERPKGSFSTLEIQRTEQGDSAMYLCASSLVRGGETQYFGPGTRLLVL.